Sequencing of this T cell receptor beta chain was carried out in a study of T cell changes during pregnancy in multiple sclerosis. Profiling relied on immunoSEQ multiplex PCR, and the TCRdb table lists in-frame clones only, not all of them. The profile shows about 80,000 clones, approximately 94% of them singletons. CDR3 length equals 13 residues. Germline V gene data show CDR1 as SSHAT and CDR2 as FNYEAQ (reference sequence). The receptor was isolated from a female donor in good health, enrolled as a control in a pregnancy study. The sample consisted of peripheral blood, taken after pregnancy. J is TRBJ2-2 and V is TRBV7-7; TRBD1 matches at 7 bases. The CDR3 DNA reads TGTGCTATCCCAGGGGGTTACACCGGGGAGCTGTTTTTT. It codes for CAIPGGYTGELFF.